A selection of T cell receptor beta chains follows, all from one sample in a study of identifying expanded T cells in peripheral blood. Clones were sequenced by immunoSEQ multiplex PCR, and TCRdb holds only the in-frame ones, with some missing. The sample lists some 100,000 clones; about 87% were seen once. Sequences were obtained from blood. The receptors originated from a person aged 18 to 70 in good health. Each CDR3 is given with its conserved first and last residue.

v_gene,j_gene,CDR3aa
TRBV5-4,TRBJ2-7,CASSFNREDEQYF
TRBV5-5,TRBJ1-2,CASSAAGYGYTF
TRBV29-1,TRBJ2-5,CSERQGGSGTQYF
TRBV2,TRBJ1-2,CASSEGVQHYGYTF
TRBV10-3,TRBJ2-1,CAISGGAGDPKQFF
TRBV27,TRBJ1-3,CASSLTSTGNTIYF
TRBV9,TRBJ2-1,CASSVEQGRNEQFF
TRBV18,TRBJ1-5,CASSANSNQPQHF
TRBV5-1,TRBJ2-7,CASSLAGTTRHYEQYF
TRBV7-9,TRBJ2-3,CASSLGNGDTQYF
TRBV19,TRBJ1-2,CASSIQALYGYTF
TRBV6-5,TRBJ1-1,CASSPSRDTEAFF
TRBV19,TRBJ1-1,CASSIEGEGKTEAFF